Here is one T cell receptor beta chain with its context. What it binds is not known. Up to 500,000 reads were sequenced per sample. Sequencing used immunoSEQ multiplex PCR; TCRdb keeps in-frame clones, though not all of them. The repertoire has 57,000 or so clones, 75% to 90% of them found once; the top ten carry 1.5%. These data come from a study of pediatric ulcerative colitis. Points from the study as a whole: Blood-rectal clonal overlap within each person was significantly higher in ulcerative colitis patients than controls.

This CDR3 spans 15 amino acids. The J segment lost 2 bases and the V segment lost 4 bases, leaving 6 bases of the junction unmatched. Per the germline V gene, CDR1 is SEHNR and CDR2 is FQNEAQ (reference sequence). Controls had colonoscopy for suspected IBD, with normal endoscopy and no IBD the following year. Blood was drawn at the time of colonoscopy. Specimen: blood. The V gene is TRBV7-9, the J gene TRBJ2-7, with TRBD1 matching 9 bases. This TCR derives from a boy younger than 18 who was a control in a study of pediatric ulcerative colitis. The CDR3 is CASSSAGQGAYEQYF. The CDR3, as DNA: TGTGCCAGCAGCTCCGCGGGACAGGGAGCCTACGAGCAGTACTTC. The full variable domain, with the rest looked up from reference TRBV7-9 and TRBJ2-7, is DTGVSQNPRHKITKRGQNVTFRCDPISEHNRLYWYRQTLGQGPEFLTYFQNEAQLEKSRLLSDRFSAERPKGSFSTLEIQRTEQGDSAMYLCASSSAGQGAYEQYFGPGTRLTVT.